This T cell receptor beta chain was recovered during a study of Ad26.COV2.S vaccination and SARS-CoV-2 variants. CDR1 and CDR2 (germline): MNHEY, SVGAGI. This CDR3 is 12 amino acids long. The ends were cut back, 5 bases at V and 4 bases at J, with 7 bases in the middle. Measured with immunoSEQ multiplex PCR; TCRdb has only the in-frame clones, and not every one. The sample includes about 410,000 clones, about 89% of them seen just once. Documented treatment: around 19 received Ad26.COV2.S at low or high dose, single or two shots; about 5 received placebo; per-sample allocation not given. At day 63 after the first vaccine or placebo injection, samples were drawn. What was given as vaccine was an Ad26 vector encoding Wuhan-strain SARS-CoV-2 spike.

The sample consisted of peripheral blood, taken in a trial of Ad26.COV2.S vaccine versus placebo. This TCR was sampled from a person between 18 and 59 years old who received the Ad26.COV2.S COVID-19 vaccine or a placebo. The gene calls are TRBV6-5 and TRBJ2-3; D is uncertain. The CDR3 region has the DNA TGTGCCAGCAGTCCCCGACCAGATACGCAGTATTTT. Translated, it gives CASSPRPDTQYF.